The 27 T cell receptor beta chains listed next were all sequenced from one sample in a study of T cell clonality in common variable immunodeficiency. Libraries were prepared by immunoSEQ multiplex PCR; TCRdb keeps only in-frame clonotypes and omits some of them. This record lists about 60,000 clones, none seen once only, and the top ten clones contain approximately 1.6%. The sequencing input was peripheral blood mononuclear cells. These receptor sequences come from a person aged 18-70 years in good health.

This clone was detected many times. CDR3 bases read: TGTGCCAGCAGTTTTTCCCTAGCGGGAGCAGATACG. This codes for CASSFSLAGADT. The full CDR3 protein reads CASSFSLAGADTQYF. The chain has TRBV28 and TRBJ2-3; 10 bases align to TRBD2. The CDR3 end falls 3 residues outside the read, so it is completed with the germline J gene. Losses at the gene ends were 3 bases for V and 4 bases for J; bases not matched to a gene: 4. This CDR3 contains 15 residues. Germline V CDR1 and CDR2: MDHEN, SYDVKM.

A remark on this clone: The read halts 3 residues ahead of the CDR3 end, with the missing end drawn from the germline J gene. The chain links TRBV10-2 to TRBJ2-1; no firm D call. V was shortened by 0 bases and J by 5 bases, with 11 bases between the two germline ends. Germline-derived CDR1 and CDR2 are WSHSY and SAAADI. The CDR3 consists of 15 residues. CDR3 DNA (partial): TGCGCCAGCAGTGAGTCGCCCCTATTAGACAATGAG. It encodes CASSESPLLDNE. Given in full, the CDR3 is CASSESPLLDNEQFF.

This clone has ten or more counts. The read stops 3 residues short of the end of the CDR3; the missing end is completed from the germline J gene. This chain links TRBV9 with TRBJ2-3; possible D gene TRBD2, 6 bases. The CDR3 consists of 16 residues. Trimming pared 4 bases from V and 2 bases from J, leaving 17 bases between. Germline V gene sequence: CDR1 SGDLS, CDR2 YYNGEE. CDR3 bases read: TGTGCCAGCAGCTTCCAACTAGCAGCAAACACAGATACG. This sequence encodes CASSFQLAANTDT. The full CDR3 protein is CASSFQLAANTDTQYF. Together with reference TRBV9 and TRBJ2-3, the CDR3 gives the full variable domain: DSGVTQTPKHLITATGQRVTLRCSPRSGDLSVYWYQQSLDQGLQFLIQYYNGEERAKGNILERFSAQQFPDLHSELNLSSLELGDSALYFCASSFQLAANTDTQYFGPGTRLTVL.

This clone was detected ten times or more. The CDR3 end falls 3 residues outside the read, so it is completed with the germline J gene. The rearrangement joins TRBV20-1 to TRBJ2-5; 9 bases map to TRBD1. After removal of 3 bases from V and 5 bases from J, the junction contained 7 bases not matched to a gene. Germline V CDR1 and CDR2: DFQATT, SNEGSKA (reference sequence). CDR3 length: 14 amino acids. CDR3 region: CSASTGGAQETQYF. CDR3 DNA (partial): TGCAGTGCTAGTACAGGGGGCGCCCAGGAGACC.

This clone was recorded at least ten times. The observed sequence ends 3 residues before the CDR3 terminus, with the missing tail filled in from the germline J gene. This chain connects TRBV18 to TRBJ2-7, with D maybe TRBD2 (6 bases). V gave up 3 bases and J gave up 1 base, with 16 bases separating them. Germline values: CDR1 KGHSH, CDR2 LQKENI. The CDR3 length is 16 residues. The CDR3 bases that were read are TGTGCCAGCTCACCCCAGACTAGGAGGAGTTCCTACGAG. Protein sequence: CASSPQTRRSSYE. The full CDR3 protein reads CASSPQTRRSSYEQYF.

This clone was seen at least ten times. The chain's CDR3 is CASKTGTSGTNEQYF. Partial CDR3 DNA: TGTGCCAGTAAAACTGGGACTAGCGGGACCAACGAG. V and J are TRBV7-2 and TRBJ2-7, with 13 positions matching TRBD2. The CDR3 goes on 3 residues after the read ends, and that part is filled in from the germline J gene. Germline trimming cut 9 bases from V and 5 bases from J; bases unmatched to any gene: 10. CDR3 length: 15 amino acids. Germline assignment: CDR1 SGHTA and CDR2 FQGNSA.

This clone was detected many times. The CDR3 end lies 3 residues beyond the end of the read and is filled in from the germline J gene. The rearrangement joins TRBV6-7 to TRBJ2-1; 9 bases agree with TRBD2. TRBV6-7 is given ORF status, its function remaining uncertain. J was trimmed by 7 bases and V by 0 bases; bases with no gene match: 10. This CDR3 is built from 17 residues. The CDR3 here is CASSYSGASGRWNEQFF. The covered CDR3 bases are TGTGCCAGCAGTTACTCAGGTGCCAGCGGGAGGTGGAATGAG.

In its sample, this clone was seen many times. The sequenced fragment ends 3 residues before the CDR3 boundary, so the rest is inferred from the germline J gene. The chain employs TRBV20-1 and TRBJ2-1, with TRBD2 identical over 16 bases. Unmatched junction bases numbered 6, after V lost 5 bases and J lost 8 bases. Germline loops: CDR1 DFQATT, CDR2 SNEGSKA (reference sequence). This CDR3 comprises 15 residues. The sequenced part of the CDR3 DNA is TGCAGTGCTGCCGGGACTAGCGGGAGGGCCGATGAG. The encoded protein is CSAAGTSGRADE. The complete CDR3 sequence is CSAAGTSGRADEQFF.

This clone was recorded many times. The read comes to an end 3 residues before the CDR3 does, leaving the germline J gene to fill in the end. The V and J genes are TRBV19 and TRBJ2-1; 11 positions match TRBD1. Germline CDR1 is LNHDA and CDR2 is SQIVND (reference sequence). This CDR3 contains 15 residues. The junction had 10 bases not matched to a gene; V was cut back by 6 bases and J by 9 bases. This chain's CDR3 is CASSQDRGLGIEQFF. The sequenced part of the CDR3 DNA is TGTGCCAGTAGCCAGGACAGGGGGCTTGGTATTGAG.

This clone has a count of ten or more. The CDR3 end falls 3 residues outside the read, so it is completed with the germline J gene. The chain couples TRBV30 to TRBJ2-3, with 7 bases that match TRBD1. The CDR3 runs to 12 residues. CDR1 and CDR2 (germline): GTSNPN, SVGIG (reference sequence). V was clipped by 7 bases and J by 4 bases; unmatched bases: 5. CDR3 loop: CAYYRGSDTQYF. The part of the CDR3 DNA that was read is TGTGCCTATTACAGGGGATCAGATACG.

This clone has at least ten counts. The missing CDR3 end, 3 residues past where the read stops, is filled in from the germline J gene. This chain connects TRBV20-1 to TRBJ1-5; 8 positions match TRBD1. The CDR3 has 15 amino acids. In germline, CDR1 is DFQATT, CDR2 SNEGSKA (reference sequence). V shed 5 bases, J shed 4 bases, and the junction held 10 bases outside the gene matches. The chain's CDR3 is CSALDREELNQPQHF. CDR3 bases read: TGCAGTGCTCTGGACAGGGAGGAATTGAATCAGCCC.

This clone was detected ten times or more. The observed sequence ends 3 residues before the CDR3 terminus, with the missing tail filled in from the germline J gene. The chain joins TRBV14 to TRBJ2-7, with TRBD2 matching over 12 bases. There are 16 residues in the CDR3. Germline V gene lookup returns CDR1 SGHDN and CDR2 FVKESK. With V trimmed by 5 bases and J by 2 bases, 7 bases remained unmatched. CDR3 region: CASSGRGLAGPYEQYF. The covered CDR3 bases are TGTGCCAGCAGCGGTCGGGGACTAGCGGGCCCCTACGAG.

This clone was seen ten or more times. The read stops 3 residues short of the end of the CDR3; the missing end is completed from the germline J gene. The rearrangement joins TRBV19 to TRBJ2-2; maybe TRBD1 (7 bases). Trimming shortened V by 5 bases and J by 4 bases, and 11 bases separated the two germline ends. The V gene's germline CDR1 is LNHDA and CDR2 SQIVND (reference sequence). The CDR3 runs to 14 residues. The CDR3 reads CASSYQGGTGELFF. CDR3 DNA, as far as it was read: TGTGCCAGTAGTTACCAGGGGGGCACCGGGGAG.

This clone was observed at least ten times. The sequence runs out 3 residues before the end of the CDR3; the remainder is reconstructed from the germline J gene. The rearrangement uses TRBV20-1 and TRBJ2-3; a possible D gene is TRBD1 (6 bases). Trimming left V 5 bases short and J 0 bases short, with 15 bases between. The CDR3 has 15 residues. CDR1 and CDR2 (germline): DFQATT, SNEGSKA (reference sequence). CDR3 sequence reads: CSAGTRQESTDTQYF. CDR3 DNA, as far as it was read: TGCAGTGCTGGAACCAGACAGGAGAGCACAGATACG.

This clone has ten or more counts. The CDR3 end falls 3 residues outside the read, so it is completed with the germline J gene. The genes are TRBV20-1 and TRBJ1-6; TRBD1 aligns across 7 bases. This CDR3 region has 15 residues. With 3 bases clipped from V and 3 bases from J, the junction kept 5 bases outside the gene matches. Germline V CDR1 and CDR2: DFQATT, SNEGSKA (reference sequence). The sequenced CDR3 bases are TGCAGTGCTAGGCGTAGGGACAGCTATAATTCACCC. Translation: CSARRRDSYNSP. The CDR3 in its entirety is CSARRRDSYNSPLHF.

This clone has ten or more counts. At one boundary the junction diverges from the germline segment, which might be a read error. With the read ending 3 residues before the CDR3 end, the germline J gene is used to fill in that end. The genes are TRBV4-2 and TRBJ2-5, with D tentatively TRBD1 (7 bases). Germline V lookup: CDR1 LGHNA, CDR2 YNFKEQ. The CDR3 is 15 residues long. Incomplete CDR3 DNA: TGCGCCAGCAGCGGGCGGACAGGACCTGAAGAGACC. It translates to CASSGRTGPEET. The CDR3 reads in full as CASSGRTGPEETQYF.

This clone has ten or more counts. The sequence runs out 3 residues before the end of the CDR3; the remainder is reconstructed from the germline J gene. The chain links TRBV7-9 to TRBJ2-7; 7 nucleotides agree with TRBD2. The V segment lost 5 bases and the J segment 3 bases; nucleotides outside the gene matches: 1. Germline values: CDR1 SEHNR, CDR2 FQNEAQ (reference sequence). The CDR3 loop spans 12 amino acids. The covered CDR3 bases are TGTGCCAGCAGCGGGGGGGACTACGAG. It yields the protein CASSGGDYE. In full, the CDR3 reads CASSGGDYEQYF.

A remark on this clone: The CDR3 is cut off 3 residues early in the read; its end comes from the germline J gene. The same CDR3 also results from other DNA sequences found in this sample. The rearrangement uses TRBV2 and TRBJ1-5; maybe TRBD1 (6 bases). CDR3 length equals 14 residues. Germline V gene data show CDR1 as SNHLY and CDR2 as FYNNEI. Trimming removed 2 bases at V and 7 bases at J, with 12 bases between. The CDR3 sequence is CASSETGKSQPQHF. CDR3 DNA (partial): TGTGCCAGCAGTGAAACAGGGAAGAGCCAGCCC. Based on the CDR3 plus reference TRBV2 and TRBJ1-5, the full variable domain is EPEVTQTPSHQVTQMGQEVILRCVPISNHLYFYWYRQILGQKVEFLVSFYNNEISEKSEIFDDQFSVERPDGSNFTLKIRSTKLEDSAMYFCASSETGKSQPQHFGDGTRLSIL.

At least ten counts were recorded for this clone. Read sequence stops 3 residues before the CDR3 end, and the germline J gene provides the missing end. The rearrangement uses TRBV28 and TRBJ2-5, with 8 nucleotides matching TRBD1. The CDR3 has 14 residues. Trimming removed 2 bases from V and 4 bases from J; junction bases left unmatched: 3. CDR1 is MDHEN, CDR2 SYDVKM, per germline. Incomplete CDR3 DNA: TGTGCCAGCAGTTTACAAGACAGGGGAGAGACC. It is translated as CASSLQDRGET. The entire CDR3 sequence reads CASSLQDRGETQYF.

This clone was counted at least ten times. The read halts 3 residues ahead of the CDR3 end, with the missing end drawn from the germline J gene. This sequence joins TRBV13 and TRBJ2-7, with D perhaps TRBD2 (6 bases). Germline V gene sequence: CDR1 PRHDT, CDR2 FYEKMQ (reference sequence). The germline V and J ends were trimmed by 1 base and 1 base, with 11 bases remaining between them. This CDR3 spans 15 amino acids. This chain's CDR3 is CASSLAGGGSYEQYF. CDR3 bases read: TGTGCCAGCAGCTTAGCCGGGGGTGGTTCCTACGAG.

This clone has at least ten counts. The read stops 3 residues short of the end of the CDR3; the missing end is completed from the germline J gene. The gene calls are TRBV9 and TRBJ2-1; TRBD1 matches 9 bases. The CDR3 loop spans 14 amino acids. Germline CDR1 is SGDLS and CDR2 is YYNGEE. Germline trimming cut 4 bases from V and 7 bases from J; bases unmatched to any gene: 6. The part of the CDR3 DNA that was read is TGTGCCAGCAGCCCCGGGACAGGGTTAAATGAG. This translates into CASSPGTGLNE. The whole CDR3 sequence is CASSPGTGLNEQFF.

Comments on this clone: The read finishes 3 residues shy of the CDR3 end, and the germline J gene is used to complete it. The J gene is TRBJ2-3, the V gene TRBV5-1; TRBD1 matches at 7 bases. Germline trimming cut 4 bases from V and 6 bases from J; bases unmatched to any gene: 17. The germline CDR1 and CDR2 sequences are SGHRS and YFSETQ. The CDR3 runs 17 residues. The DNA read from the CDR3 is TGCGCCAGCAGCGGTTGGGACAGCGACTTCCAGGCGGATACG. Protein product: CASSGWDSDFQADT. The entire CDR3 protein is CASSGWDSDFQADTQYF.

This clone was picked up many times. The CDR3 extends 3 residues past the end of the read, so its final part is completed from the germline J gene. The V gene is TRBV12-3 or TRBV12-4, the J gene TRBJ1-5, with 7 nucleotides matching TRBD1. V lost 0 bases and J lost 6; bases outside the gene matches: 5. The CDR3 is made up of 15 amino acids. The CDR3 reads CASSLARGLSQPQHF. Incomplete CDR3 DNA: TGTGCCAGCAGTTTAGCGAGGGGGCTGAGTCAGCCC.

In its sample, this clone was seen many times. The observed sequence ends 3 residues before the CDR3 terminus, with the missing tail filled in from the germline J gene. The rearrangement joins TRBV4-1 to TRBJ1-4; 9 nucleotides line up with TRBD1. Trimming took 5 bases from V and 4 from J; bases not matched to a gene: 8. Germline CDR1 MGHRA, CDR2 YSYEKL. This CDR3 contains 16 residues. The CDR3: CASSSKGQGINEKLFF. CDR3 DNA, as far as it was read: TGCGCCAGCAGCTCAAAGGGACAGGGAATTAATGAAAAA.

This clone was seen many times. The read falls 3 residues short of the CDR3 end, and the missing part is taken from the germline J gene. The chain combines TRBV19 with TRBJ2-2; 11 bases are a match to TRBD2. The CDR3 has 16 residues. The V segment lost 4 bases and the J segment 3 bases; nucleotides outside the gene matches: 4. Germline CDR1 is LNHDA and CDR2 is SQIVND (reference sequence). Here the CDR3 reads CASSRLAGTDTGELFF. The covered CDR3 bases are TGTGCCAGTAGTAGACTAGCGGGAACCGACACCGGGGAG. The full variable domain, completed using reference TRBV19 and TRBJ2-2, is DGGITQSPKYLFRKEGQNVTLSCEQNLNHDAMYWYRQDPGQGLRLIYYSQIVNDFQKGDIAEGYSVSREKKESFPLTVTSAQKNPTAFYLCASSRLAGTDTGELFFGEGSRLTVL.

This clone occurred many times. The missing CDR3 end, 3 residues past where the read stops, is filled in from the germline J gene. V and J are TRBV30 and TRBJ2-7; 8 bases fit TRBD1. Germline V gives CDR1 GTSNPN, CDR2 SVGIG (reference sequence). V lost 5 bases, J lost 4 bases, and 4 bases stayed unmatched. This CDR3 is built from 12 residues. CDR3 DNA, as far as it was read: TGTGCCTGGGGACAGGGTAGATACGAG. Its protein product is CAWGQGRYE. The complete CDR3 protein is CAWGQGRYEQYF. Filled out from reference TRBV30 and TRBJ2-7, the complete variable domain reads SQTIHQWPATLVQPVGSPLSLECTVEGTSNPNLYWYRQAAGRGLQLLFYSVGIGQISSEVPQNLSASRPQDRQFILSSKKLLLSDSGFYLCAWGQGRYEQYFGPGTRLTVT.

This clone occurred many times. CDR3 in amino acids: CASSPGLAGGPRAKNIQYF. Incomplete CDR3 DNA: TGTGCCAGCAGCCCGGGACTAGCGGGAGGGCCTAGGGCCAAAAACATT. The chain combines TRBV3-1 (or the pseudogene TRBV3-2) with TRBJ2-4, with TRBD2 matching over 16 bases. From the germline J gene comes the end of the CDR3, since the read stops 3 residues before it. The germline gives CDR1 LGHDT, CDR2 YNNKEL (reference sequence). V dropped 4 bases and J dropped 1; count of bases not matched to a gene: 7. The CDR3 is 19 amino acids.